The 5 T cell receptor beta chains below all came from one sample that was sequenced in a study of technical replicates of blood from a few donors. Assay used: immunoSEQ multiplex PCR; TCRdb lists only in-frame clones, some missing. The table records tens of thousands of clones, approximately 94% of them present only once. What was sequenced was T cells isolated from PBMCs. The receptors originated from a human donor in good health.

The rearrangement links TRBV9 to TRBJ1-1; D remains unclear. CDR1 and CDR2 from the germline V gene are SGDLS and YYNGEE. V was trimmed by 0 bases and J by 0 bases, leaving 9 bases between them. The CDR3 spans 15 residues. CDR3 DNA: TGTGCCAGCAGCGTAGTAAGGCAGGTGAACACTGAAGCTTTCTTT. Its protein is CASSVVRQVNTEAFF.

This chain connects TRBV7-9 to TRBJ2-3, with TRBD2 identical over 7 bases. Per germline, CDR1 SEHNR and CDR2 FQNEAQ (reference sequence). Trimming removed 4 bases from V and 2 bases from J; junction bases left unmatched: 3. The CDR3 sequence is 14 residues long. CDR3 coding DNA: TGTGCCAGCAGCTACGGGGACTACACAGATACGCAGTATTTT. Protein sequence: CASSYGDYTDTQYF.

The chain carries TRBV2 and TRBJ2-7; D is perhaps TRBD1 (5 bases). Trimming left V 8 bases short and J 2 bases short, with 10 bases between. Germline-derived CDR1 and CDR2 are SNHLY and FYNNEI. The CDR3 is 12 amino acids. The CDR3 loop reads CASAQETYEQYF. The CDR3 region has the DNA TGTGCCAGCGCACAGGAGACCTACGAGCAGTACTTC. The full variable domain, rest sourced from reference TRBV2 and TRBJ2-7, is EPEVTQTPSHQVTQMGQEVILRCVPISNHLYFYWYRQILGQKVEFLVSFYNNEISEKSEIFDDQFSVERPDGSNFTLKIRSTKLEDSAMYFCASAQETYEQYFGPGTRLTVT.

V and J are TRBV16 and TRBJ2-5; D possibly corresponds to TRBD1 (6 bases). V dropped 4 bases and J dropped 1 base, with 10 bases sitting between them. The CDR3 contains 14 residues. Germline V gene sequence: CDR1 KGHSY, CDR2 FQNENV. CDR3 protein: CASSLTGFQETQYF. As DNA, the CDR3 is TGTGCCAGCAGCCTGACAGGTTTCCAAGAGACCCAGTACTTC.

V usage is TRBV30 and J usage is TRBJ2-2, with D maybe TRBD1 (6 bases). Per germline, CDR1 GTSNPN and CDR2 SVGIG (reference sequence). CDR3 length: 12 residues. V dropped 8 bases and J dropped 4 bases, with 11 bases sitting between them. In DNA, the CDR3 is TGTGCCCAGGGGTACGGCACCGGGGAGCTGTTTTTT. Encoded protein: CAQGYGTGELFF.